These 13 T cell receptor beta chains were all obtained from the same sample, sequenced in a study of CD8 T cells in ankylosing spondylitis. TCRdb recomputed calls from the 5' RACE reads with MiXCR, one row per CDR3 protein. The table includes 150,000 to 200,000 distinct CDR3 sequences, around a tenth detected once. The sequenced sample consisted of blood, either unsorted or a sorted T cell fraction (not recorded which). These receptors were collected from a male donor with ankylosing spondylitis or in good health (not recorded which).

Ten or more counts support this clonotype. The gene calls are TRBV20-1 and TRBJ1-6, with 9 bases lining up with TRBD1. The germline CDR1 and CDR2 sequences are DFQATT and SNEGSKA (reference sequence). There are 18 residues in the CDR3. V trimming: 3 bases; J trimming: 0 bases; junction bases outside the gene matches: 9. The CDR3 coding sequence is TGCAGTGCTAGTCCCGGGACAGGGACAAACTCCTATAATTCACCCCTCCACTTT. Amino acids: CSASPGTGTNSYNSPLHF.

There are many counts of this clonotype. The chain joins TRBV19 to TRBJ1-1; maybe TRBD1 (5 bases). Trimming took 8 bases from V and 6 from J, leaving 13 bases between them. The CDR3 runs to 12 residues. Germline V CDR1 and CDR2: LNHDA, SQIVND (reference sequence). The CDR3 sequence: CASGVRGAEAFF. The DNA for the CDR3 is TGTGCCAGTGGGGTGCGAGGGGCTGAAGCTTTCTTT.

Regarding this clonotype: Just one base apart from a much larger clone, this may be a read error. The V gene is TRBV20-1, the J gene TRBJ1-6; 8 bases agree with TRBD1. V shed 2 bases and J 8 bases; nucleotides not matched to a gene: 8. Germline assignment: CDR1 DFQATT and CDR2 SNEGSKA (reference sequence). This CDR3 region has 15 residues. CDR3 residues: CSARIGGQGDSPLHF. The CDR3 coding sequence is TGCAGTGCTAGAATTGGTGGACAGGGAGATTCACCCCTCCACTTT.

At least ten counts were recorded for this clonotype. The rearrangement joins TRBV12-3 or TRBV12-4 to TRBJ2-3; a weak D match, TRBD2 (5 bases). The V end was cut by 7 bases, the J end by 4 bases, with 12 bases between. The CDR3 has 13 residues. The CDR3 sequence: CASTSDSADTQYF. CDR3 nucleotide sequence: TGTGCCAGCACCTCGGACTCCGCAGATACGCAGTATTTT.

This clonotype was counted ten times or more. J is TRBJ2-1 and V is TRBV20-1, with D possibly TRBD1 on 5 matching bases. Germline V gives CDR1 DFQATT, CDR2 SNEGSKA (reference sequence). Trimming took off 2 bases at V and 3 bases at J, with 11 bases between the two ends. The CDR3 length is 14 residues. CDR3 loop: CSARSDSVYNEQFF. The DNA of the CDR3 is TGCAGTGCTAGATCAGACAGCGTCTACAATGAGCAGTTCTTC.

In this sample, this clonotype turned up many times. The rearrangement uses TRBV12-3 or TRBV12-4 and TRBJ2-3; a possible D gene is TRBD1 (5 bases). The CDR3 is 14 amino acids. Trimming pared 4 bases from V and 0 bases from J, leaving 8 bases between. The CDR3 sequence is CASSWGGSTDTQYF. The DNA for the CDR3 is TGTGCCAGCAGTTGGGGCGGTAGCACAGATACGCAGTATTTT.

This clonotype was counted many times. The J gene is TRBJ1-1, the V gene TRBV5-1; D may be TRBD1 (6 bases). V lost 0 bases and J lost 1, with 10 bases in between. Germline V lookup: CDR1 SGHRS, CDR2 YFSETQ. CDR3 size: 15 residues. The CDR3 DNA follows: TGCGCCAGCAGCTTGGCAGGGGCACGGAACACTGAAGCTTTCTTT. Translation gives CASSLAGARNTEAFF.

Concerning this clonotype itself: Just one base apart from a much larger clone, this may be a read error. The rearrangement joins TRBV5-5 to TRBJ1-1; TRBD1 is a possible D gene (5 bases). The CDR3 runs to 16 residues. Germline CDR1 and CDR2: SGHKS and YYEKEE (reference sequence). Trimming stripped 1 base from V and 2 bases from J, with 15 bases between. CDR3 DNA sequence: TGTGCCAGCAGCTTGCCTCCAGGGCCACATAACACTGAAGCTTTCTTT. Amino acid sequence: CASSLPPGPHNTEAFF.

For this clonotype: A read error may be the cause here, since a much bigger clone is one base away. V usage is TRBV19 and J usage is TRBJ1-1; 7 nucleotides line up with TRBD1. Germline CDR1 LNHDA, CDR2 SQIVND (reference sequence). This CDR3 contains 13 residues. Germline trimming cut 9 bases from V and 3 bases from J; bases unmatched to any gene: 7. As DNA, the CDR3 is TGTGCCAGAGAACACCAGGGGGACACTGAAGCTTTCTTT. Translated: CAREHQGDTEAFF. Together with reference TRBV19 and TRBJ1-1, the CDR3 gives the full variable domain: DGGITQSPKYLFRKEGQNVTLSCEQNLNHDAMYWYRQDPGQGLRLIYYSQIVNDFQKGDIAEGYSVSREKKESFPLTVTSAQKNPTAFYLCAREHQGDTEAFFGQGTRLTVV.

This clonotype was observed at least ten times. The CDR3 reads CSARDGTSAWYNEQFF. CDR3 DNA sequence: TGCAGTGCTAGAGATGGGACTAGCGCGTGGTACAATGAGCAGTTCTTC. V gene TRBV20-1 combines with J gene TRBJ2-1; 10 bases align to TRBD2. The V gene end was trimmed by 0 bases and the J gene end by 4 bases; junction bases not matched to a gene: 6. The CDR3 consists of 16 residues. Germline CDR1 and CDR2: DFQATT and SNEGSKA (reference sequence).

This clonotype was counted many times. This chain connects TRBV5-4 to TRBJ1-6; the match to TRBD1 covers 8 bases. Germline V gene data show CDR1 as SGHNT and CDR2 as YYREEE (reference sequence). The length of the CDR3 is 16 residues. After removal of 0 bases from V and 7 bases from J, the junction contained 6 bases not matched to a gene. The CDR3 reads CASSLGGQGQNSPLHF. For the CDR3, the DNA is TGTGCCAGCAGCTTGGGTGGACAGGGCCAGAATTCACCCCTCCACTTT.

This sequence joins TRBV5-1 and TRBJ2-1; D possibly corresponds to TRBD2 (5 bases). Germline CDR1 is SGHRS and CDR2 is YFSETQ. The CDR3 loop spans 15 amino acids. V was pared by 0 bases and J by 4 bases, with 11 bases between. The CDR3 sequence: CASSLGLPGYNEQFF. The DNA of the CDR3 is TGCGCCAGCAGCTTGGGGCTACCGGGATACAATGAGCAGTTCTTC.

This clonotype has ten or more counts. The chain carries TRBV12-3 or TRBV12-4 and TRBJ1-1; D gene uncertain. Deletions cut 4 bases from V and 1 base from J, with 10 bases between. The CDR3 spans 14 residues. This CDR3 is CASSWRSENTEAFF. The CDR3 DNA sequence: TGTGCCAGCAGTTGGCGCTCAGAGAACACTGAAGCTTTCTTT.